The rows below give T cell receptor beta chains drawn from one sample of a study of T cells in Graves' hyperthyroidism and ophthalmopathy. One entry per CDR3 protein, called by TCRdb with MiXCR from the multiplex PCR reads. The table shows 500,000 to 550,000 distinct CDR3 sequences, with less than 20% occurring only once. The sequenced sample was blood. The source of these receptors is a man aged 40-50 years with Graves' ophthalmopathy. Both conserved end residues are part of each CDR3. Fields, in order: clone size, D gene, J gene, V gene, CDR3 DNA, CDR3 protein. A D gene is named only where the DNA matches it firmly. A row's size may be missing; if present it is once, few, many or a size class.

clone_size: few; d_call: -; j_call: TRBJ2-5; v_call: TRBV28; cdr3_nt: TGTGCCAGCAGTTTTCAGGGCGAGCGAGAGACCCAGTACTTC; cdr3_aa: CASSFQGERETQYF
clone_size: many; d_call: -; j_call: TRBJ1-2; v_call: TRBV2; cdr3_nt: TGTGCCAGCTCCCACTCCAGGGACTATGGCTACACCTTC; cdr3_aa: CASSHSRDYGYTF
clone_size: -; d_call: TRBD1; j_call: TRBJ1-4; v_call: TRBV27; cdr3_nt: TGTGCCAGCAGCTCCGGACAGGGTCGGGGAGAAAAACTGTTTTTT; cdr3_aa: CASSSGQGRGEKLFF
clone_size: -; d_call: -; j_call: TRBJ1-2; v_call: TRBV6-2/TRBV6-3; cdr3_nt: TGTGCCGAGCATCGATCTCGCCGGATACCCTGGGATGGCTACACCTTC; cdr3_aa: CAEHRSRRIPWDGYTF
clone_size: -; d_call: -; j_call: TRBJ1-4; v_call: TRBV7-9; cdr3_nt: TGTGCCAGCAGCTTAGCGAGGAGTGAAAAACTGTTTTTT; cdr3_aa: CASSLARSEKLFF
clone_size: many; d_call: -; j_call: TRBJ1-2; v_call: TRBV28; cdr3_nt: TGTGCCAGCAGTTTATGGACTACATATGGCTACACCTTC; cdr3_aa: CASSLWTTYGYTF
clone_size: few; d_call: -; j_call: TRBJ2-1; v_call: TRBV5-5; cdr3_nt: TGTGCCAGCAGCTTGCGTGGGGCTATCTCCTACAATGAGCAGTTCTTC; cdr3_aa: CASSLRGAISYNEQFF
clone_size: -; d_call: TRBD1; j_call: TRBJ2-3; v_call: TRBV13; cdr3_nt: TGTGCCAGCAGCACGACGTGGGACAGCAGCACAGATACGCAGTATTTT; cdr3_aa: CASSTTWDSSTDTQYF
clone_size: many; d_call: -; j_call: TRBJ2-1; v_call: TRBV7-2; cdr3_nt: TGTGCCAGCAGCCTATCCTGGGGGGCCTCCTACAATGAGCAGTTCTTC; cdr3_aa: CASSLSWGASYNEQFF
clone_size: -; d_call: -; j_call: TRBJ2-2; v_call: TRBV5-5; cdr3_nt: TGTGCCAGCACGGGTTCAGCCGGGGAGCTGTTTTTT; cdr3_aa: CASTGSAGELFF
clone_size: many; d_call: -; j_call: TRBJ1-1; v_call: TRBV5-1; cdr3_nt: TGCGCCAGCAGCTTGGGGCAGGGTATGTTATCTGAAGCTTTCTTT; cdr3_aa: CASSLGQGMLSEAFF
clone_size: many; d_call: -; j_call: TRBJ2-1; v_call: TRBV3-1; cdr3_nt: TGTGCCAGCAGCCGTCCGGGACTTAGTCAGTTCTTC; cdr3_aa: CASSRPGLSQFF
clone_size: few; d_call: TRBD2; j_call: TRBJ2-2; v_call: TRBV11-3; cdr3_nt: TGTGCCAGCAGCGCGACGGGGCGGGGGGGCTCCGGGGAGCTGTTTTTT; cdr3_aa: CASSATGRGGSGELFF
clone_size: many; d_call: TRBD1; j_call: TRBJ2-7; v_call: TRBV5-6; cdr3_nt: TGTGCCAGCAGCTTAAGGGTGGGGACAGGGGGTGGTGAGCAGTACTTC; cdr3_aa: CASSLRVGTGGGEQYF
clone_size: few; d_call: -; j_call: TRBJ1-3; v_call: TRBV3-1; cdr3_nt: TGTGCCAGCAGCCCAAAGCCCCAGCCCTCTGGAAACACCATATATTTT; cdr3_aa: CASSPKPQPSGNTIYF
clone_size: -; d_call: TRBD1; j_call: TRBJ2-1; v_call: TRBV6-1; cdr3_nt: TGTGCCGGGGGGCAGGGGGCGTCGGTTGATGAGCAGTTCTTC; cdr3_aa: CAGGQGASVDEQFF
clone_size: -; d_call: -; j_call: TRBJ1-2; v_call: TRBV12-3/TRBV12-4; cdr3_nt: TGTGCCAGCAGTTTGGGGAGGGGCGGCTACACCTTC; cdr3_aa: CASSLGRGGYTF
clone_size: -; d_call: -; j_call: TRBJ2-7; v_call: TRBV7-9; cdr3_nt: TGTGCCAGCAGCTTAGCGCTACGGGAGACCTCCTACGAGCAGTACTTC; cdr3_aa: CASSLALRETSYEQYF
clone_size: -; d_call: -; j_call: TRBJ1-3; v_call: TRBV5-1; cdr3_nt: TGCGCCAGCAGCTGGACCGGGGGACCTGGAAACACCATATATTTT; cdr3_aa: CASSWTGGPGNTIYF
clone_size: -; d_call: TRBD1; j_call: TRBJ1-1; v_call: TRBV10-3; cdr3_nt: TGTGCCATCAGTGAGCAGAGGGCAGGGGGGAGGAACACTGAAGCTTTCTTT; cdr3_aa: CAISEQRAGGRNTEAFF
clone_size: many; d_call: -; j_call: TRBJ1-1; v_call: TRBV18; cdr3_nt: TGTGCCAGCTCACCATCGGGCGGGACGGGAGCTTTCTTT; cdr3_aa: CASSPSGGTGAFF
clone_size: -; d_call: -; j_call: TRBJ2-3; v_call: TRBV18; cdr3_nt: TGTGCCAGCTCACCGACTAGCAGGGGGGCCAGAGATACGCAGTATTTT; cdr3_aa: CASSPTSRGARDTQYF
clone_size: -; d_call: TRBD2; j_call: TRBJ2-4; v_call: TRBV5-5; cdr3_nt: TGTGCCAGCAGCTCAGACAGGGCTCTAGCGGGAGTACGAGAAAACATTCAGTACTTC; cdr3_aa: CASSSDRALAGVRENIQYF
clone_size: -; d_call: TRBD1; j_call: TRBJ2-6; v_call: TRBV12-3/TRBV12-4; cdr3_nt: TGTGCCAGCAGTCCCCGGACAGGGGTAGGAGGGGCCAACGTCCTGACTTTC; cdr3_aa: CASSPRTGVGGANVLTF
clone_size: -; d_call: -; j_call: TRBJ2-2; v_call: TRBV20-1; cdr3_nt: TGCAGTGCAACCCGGACAGCAAACACCGGGGAGCTGTTTTTT; cdr3_aa: CSATRTANTGELFF
clone_size: once; d_call: TRBD2; j_call: TRBJ2-7; v_call: TRBV29-1; cdr3_nt: TGCAGCGTTTGGACTAGCGGGAAGGACTACGAGCAGTACTTC; cdr3_aa: CSVWTSGKDYEQYF
clone_size: -; d_call: -; j_call: TRBJ1-2; v_call: TRBV11-2; cdr3_nt: TGTGCCAGCAGCTTATATGTCACAGGGTACGGCTACACCTTC; cdr3_aa: CASSLYVTGYGYTF
clone_size: many; d_call: -; j_call: TRBJ2-1; v_call: TRBV5-1; cdr3_nt: TGCGCCAGCAGCTTGTCGACGGGGTCCTACAATGAGCAGTTCTTC; cdr3_aa: CASSLSTGSYNEQFF
clone_size: many; d_call: -; j_call: TRBJ2-7; v_call: TRBV3-1; cdr3_nt: TGTGCCAGCAGCCAAAGGGGGGGGAGCGAGCAGTACTTC; cdr3_aa: CASSQRGGSEQYF
clone_size: -; d_call: -; j_call: TRBJ1-1; v_call: TRBV6-2/TRBV6-3; cdr3_nt: TGTGCCAGCAGTTACTCTCGAGGGAGGGTGAACACTGAAGCTTTCTTT; cdr3_aa: CASSYSRGRVNTEAFF
clone_size: few; d_call: -; j_call: TRBJ1-2; v_call: TRBV28; cdr3_nt: TGTGCCAGCAGGTCGGACAGCCCCGGGGACACCTTC; cdr3_aa: CASRSDSPGDTF
clone_size: -; d_call: -; j_call: TRBJ2-1; v_call: TRBV7-9; cdr3_nt: TGTGCCAGCAGCCCAGGGGGGGGTTCCTACAGTGAGCAGTTCTTC; cdr3_aa: CASSPGGGSYSEQFF
clone_size: -; d_call: -; j_call: TRBJ2-5; v_call: TRBV20-1; cdr3_nt: TGCAGTGCTAGAGAGAGGGGATTTGAGACCCAGTACTTC; cdr3_aa: CSARERGFETQYF
clone_size: -; d_call: -; j_call: TRBJ1-5; v_call: TRBV20-1; cdr3_nt: TGCAGTGTTCTGGGTTTCAGGGATCAGCCCCAGCATTTT; cdr3_aa: CSVLGFRDQPQHF
clone_size: -; d_call: TRBD1; j_call: TRBJ2-7; v_call: TRBV12-3/TRBV12-4; cdr3_nt: TGTGCCAGCACCGGGGACAGCCAATATTACGAGCAGTACTTC; cdr3_aa: CASTGDSQYYEQYF
clone_size: few; d_call: TRBD1; j_call: TRBJ1-2; v_call: TRBV18; cdr3_nt: TGTGCCAGCTCACCCGCGACAGGGAAATATGGCTACACCTTC; cdr3_aa: CASSPATGKYGYTF
clone_size: many; d_call: -; j_call: TRBJ1-2; v_call: TRBV28; cdr3_nt: TGTGCCAGCCTACTCCGCCGGGCAGAAGAATATCGTGGCTACACCTTC; cdr3_aa: CASLLRRAEEYRGYTF
clone_size: many; d_call: -; j_call: TRBJ1-1; v_call: TRBV18; cdr3_nt: TGTGCCAGCTCAGAGCACAGGAACACTGAAGCTTTCTTT; cdr3_aa: CASSEHRNTEAFF
clone_size: few; d_call: TRBD1; j_call: TRBJ1-3; v_call: TRBV6-2/TRBV6-3; cdr3_nt: TGTGCCAGTGGAAATCGCCGGGACAGGACTGGAAACACCATATATTTT; cdr3_aa: CASGNRRDRTGNTIYF
clone_size: -; d_call: TRBD1; j_call: TRBJ1-2; v_call: TRBV6-1; cdr3_nt: TGTGCCAGCACCCCGGACAGGGGCCATAACTATGGCTACACCTTC; cdr3_aa: CASTPDRGHNYGYTF
clone_size: -; d_call: -; j_call: TRBJ1-2; v_call: TRBV5-5; cdr3_nt: TGTGCCAGCAGCTCCCAGGGGCAGGGTCTGCGATATGGCTACACCTTC; cdr3_aa: CASSSQGQGLRYGYTF
clone_size: -; d_call: TRBD2; j_call: TRBJ2-4; v_call: TRBV20-1; cdr3_nt: TGCAGTGGTGTGTCCTTTTGGACTAGCGGGACCGTAGCCAAAAACATTCAGTACTTC; cdr3_aa: CSGVSFWTSGTVAKNIQYF
clone_size: -; d_call: TRBD1; j_call: TRBJ1-5; v_call: TRBV20-1; cdr3_nt: TGCAGTGCTAAGGGACAGGGGAGGAGCAATCAGCCCCAGCATTTT; cdr3_aa: CSAKGQGRSNQPQHF
clone_size: many; d_call: -; j_call: TRBJ2-5; v_call: TRBV3-1; cdr3_nt: TGTGCCAGCAGCCAGTTAAAGACCCAGTACTTC; cdr3_aa: CASSQLKTQYF
clone_size: -; d_call: TRBD2; j_call: TRBJ2-3; v_call: TRBV9; cdr3_nt: TGTGCCAGCAGCGTAGGGATAGCGGGAGTTACAGATACGCAGTATTTT; cdr3_aa: CASSVGIAGVTDTQYF
clone_size: many; d_call: TRBD2; j_call: TRBJ2-1; v_call: TRBV20-1; cdr3_nt: TGCAGTGCTAAGCGGGGTTACGATGAGTTCTTC; cdr3_aa: CSAKRGYDEFF
clone_size: many; d_call: -; j_call: TRBJ1-1; v_call: TRBV5-8; cdr3_nt: TGTGCCAGCAGCTCGGGGAGACGAGCTGAAGCTTTCTTT; cdr3_aa: CASSSGRRAEAFF
clone_size: -; d_call: -; j_call: TRBJ2-1; v_call: TRBV12-3/TRBV12-4; cdr3_nt: TGTGCCAGCAGTTTAGTTTCCGGGACAGAGCAGTTCTTC; cdr3_aa: CASSLVSGTEQFF
clone_size: -; d_call: -; j_call: TRBJ2-7; v_call: TRBV30; cdr3_nt: TGTGCCTGGGGTTCCGGCGAGCAGTACTTC; cdr3_aa: CAWGSGEQYF
clone_size: -; d_call: TRBD1; j_call: TRBJ2-7; v_call: TRBV27; cdr3_nt: TGTGCCAGCAGCCTGGGACAGGAGACCTACGAGCAGTACTTC; cdr3_aa: CASSLGQETYEQYF
clone_size: -; d_call: TRBD1; j_call: TRBJ1-2; v_call: TRBV9; cdr3_nt: TGTGCCAGCAGCGTAGGCCCCGGGACAGGTACCTATGGCTACACCTTC; cdr3_aa: CASSVGPGTGTYGYTF
clone_size: -; d_call: TRBD1; j_call: TRBJ1-5; v_call: TRBV2; cdr3_nt: TGTGCCAGCAGAGACAGGGTCGGGAGCAATCAGCCCCAGCATTTT; cdr3_aa: CASRDRVGSNQPQHF
clone_size: -; d_call: -; j_call: TRBJ2-7; v_call: TRBV7-9; cdr3_nt: TGTGCCAGCGCCCCTCCCGGGAGAGGCGCCTACGAGCAGTACTTC; cdr3_aa: CASAPPGRGAYEQYF
clone_size: -; d_call: -; j_call: TRBJ2-3; v_call: TRBV24-1; cdr3_nt: TGTGCCACCAGTGATGGCCAAGGGACGACTGATACGCAGTATTTT; cdr3_aa: CATSDGQGTTDTQYF
clone_size: -; d_call: -; j_call: TRBJ2-1; v_call: TRBV9; cdr3_nt: TGTGCCAGCAGCGGCCAGGGGAGAGGCTACAATGAGCAGTTCTTC; cdr3_aa: CASSGQGRGYNEQFF
clone_size: -; d_call: -; j_call: TRBJ1-1; v_call: TRBV7-9; cdr3_nt: TGTGCCAGCAGCTTTGCGGATGGTGGGACTGAAGCTTTCTTT; cdr3_aa: CASSFADGGTEAFF
clone_size: few; d_call: TRBD2; j_call: TRBJ2-3; v_call: TRBV2; cdr3_nt: TGTGCCAGCAGCGTAGCGGGAGCCCAGGCAGATACGCAGTATTTT; cdr3_aa: CASSVAGAQADTQYF
clone_size: many; d_call: TRBD2; j_call: TRBJ2-1; v_call: TRBV12-3/TRBV12-4; cdr3_nt: TGTGCCAGCAGTGATGCGAGCGGGAAGCAGTTCTTC; cdr3_aa: CASSDASGKQFF
clone_size: -; d_call: -; j_call: TRBJ1-5; v_call: TRBV9; cdr3_nt: TGTGCCAGCAGCGTAAGTGGGGGGTTCAGTCAGCCCCAGCATTTT; cdr3_aa: CASSVSGGFSQPQHF